A single sample gave rise to the 14 T cell receptor beta chains below, sequenced in a study of cytomegalovirus exposure and HLA in healthy donors. A multiplex PCR was run with 60 Vbeta primers and 13 Jbeta primers. The protocol was immunoSEQ multiplex PCR, while the TCRdb copy is restricted to in-frame clones and leaves out a portion. Here the sample spans 150,000 to 200,000 clones, more than 75% being singletons. Source material: PBMCs. The receptors come from a male donor in good health and CMV-seronegative.

The chain joins TRBV10-3 to TRBJ2-7, with TRBD1 identical over 9 bases. This CDR3 region has 12 residues. V was clipped by 11 bases and J by 3 bases; unmatched bases: 5. The germline V gene encodes CDR1 ENHRY and CDR2 SYGVKD. CDR3 bases: TGTGCCGTAGGGGGACAGGGCTACGAGCAGTACTTC. As protein: CAVGGQGYEQYF.

The chain combines TRBV6-1 with TRBJ1-3; D gene unclear. The CDR3 has 15 amino acids. V lost 1 base and J 0 bases, leaving 7 bases between the germline ends. Germline V lookup: CDR1 MNHNS, CDR2 SASEGT. The CDR3 region has the DNA TGTGCCAGCAGTGAAGTGGGAGTCTCTGGAAACACCATATATTTT. Its translation: CASSEVGVSGNTIYF.

Remarks on this clone: Other DNA variants within this sample encode the same CDR3. The chain couples TRBV10-3 to TRBJ2-5; D is unclear. This CDR3 has 13 residues. The V and J ends lost 7 bases and 2 bases respectively, with 11 bases between them. Germline-derived CDR1 and CDR2 are ENHRY and SYGVKD. CDR3 protein: CAITTDIQETQYF. In DNA, the CDR3 is TGTGCCATCACCACTGACATACAAGAGACCCAGTACTTC.

CDR3 DNA: TGTGCCAGCTCACCACGGACAGGGAACTCCTACTCTGGAAACACCATATATTTT. It translates to CASSPRTGNSYSGNTIYF. The chain combines TRBV18 with TRBJ1-3; 8 bases align to TRBD1. This CDR3 has 18 residues. The V gene end was trimmed by 1 base and the J gene end by 0 bases; junction bases not matched to a gene: 8. CDR1 and CDR2 from the germline V gene are KGHSH and LQKENI.

The chain uses TRBV6-5 and TRBJ1-5; perhaps TRBD1 as D (6 bases). This CDR3 is 13 amino acids long. Germline CDR1 MNHEY, CDR2 SVGAGI. Trimming took 8 bases from V and 4 from J, leaving 12 bases between them. The CDR3 loop is CASGRQDNQPQHF. The CDR3 coding sequence is TGTGCCAGCGGGCGACAGGATAATCAGCCCCAGCATTTT.

J is TRBJ1-6 and V is TRBV9; TRBD1 matches at 8 bases. This CDR3 has 15 amino acids. V was clipped by 3 bases and J by 7 bases; unmatched bases: 6. From germline, CDR1 is SGDLS and CDR2 YYNGEE. CDR3 DNA: TGTGCCAGCAGCGCGGAGGACAGGGAAAATTCACCCCTCCACTTT. It encodes CASSAEDRENSPLHF.

The CDR3 here is CASSPYLQSTEAFF. The CDR3 bases are TGTGCCAGCAGCCCCTATCTCCAAAGCACTGAAGCTTTCTTT. V gene TRBV4-2 combines with J gene TRBJ1-1; D gene uncertain. CDR3 length: 14 amino acids. CDR1 is LGHNA and CDR2 is YNFKEQ in the germline V gene. V gave up 4 bases and J gave up 4 bases, with 13 bases separating them.

The rearrangement joins TRBV19 to TRBJ2-3, with 10 bases lining up with TRBD1. Germline V lookup: CDR1 LNHDA, CDR2 SQIVND (reference sequence). The V gene end was trimmed by 5 bases and the J gene end by 14 bases; junction bases not matched to a gene: 10. The CDR3 has 13 residues. In nucleotides, the CDR3 is TGTGCCAGTAGTGTCCGGGACAGGGGTAGAATGTATTTT. Its protein product is CASSVRDRGRMYF.

The rearrangement links TRBV19 to TRBJ1-5, with D possibly matching TRBD1 (6 bases). The CDR3 spans 16 residues. V dropped 3 bases and J dropped 1 base, with 13 bases sitting between them. CDR1 LNHDA and CDR2 SQIVND come from the germline V gene (reference sequence). The CDR3 bases are TGTGCCAGTAGTATCTGGACGGGACAAAGCAATCAGCCCCAGCATTTT. Translation: CASSIWTGQSNQPQHF.

This clone was seen only once. This rearrangement joins TRBV27 to TRBJ2-5; D is uncertain. This CDR3 region has 14 residues. The V gene's germline CDR1 is MNHEY and CDR2 SMNVEV (reference sequence). V was pared by 4 bases and J by 5 bases, with 14 bases between. The CDR3 spells CASSYGRAAETQYF. In nucleotides, the CDR3 is TGTGCCAGCAGTTACGGTCGAGCCGCGGAGACCCAGTACTTC.

The chain joins TRBV6-5 to TRBJ2-7, with 8 bases lining up with TRBD1. V lost 5 bases, J lost 11 bases, and 8 bases stayed unmatched. The germline V gene has CDR1 MNHEY and CDR2 SVGAGI. The CDR3 is 12 amino acids. The CDR3 DNA reads as TGTGCCAGCAGTCCCGGACAGGGTTTGAAGTACTTC. The encoded protein is CASSPGQGLKYF.

This clone was detected once. The chain has TRBV19 and TRBJ1-2; D is possibly TRBD1 (5 bases). The CDR3 runs 15 residues. The germline gives CDR1 LNHDA, CDR2 SQIVND (reference sequence). V lost 6 bases, J lost 6 bases, and 20 bases lay in between. This CDR3 is CASSIRRGGSDGYTF. Here the CDR3 DNA reads TGTGCCAGTAGCATCCGGCGCGGGGGTTCCGATGGCTACACCTTC. The variable domain in full, completed from reference TRBV19 and TRBJ1-2, reads DGGITQSPKYLFRKEGQNVTLSCEQNLNHDAMYWYRQDPGQGLRLIYYSQIVNDFQKGDIAEGYSVSREKKESFPLTVTSAQKNPTAFYLCASSIRRGGSDGYTFGSGTRLTVV.

V usage is TRBV20-1 and J usage is TRBJ1-1; no clear D gene. The CDR3 length is 11 residues. Per the germline V gene, CDR1 is DFQATT and CDR2 is SNEGSKA (reference sequence). Trimming cost V 3 bases and J 6 bases, with 8 bases left between them. The CDR3: CSASWRAEAFF. In DNA form, the CDR3 reads TGCAGTGCTAGTTGGAGGGCTGAAGCTTTCTTT.

The chain links TRBV9 to TRBJ1-5; D might be TRBD1 (5 bases). Germline V lookup: CDR1 SGDLS, CDR2 YYNGEE. The CDR3 is 17 residues long. The V and J ends lost 3 bases and 2 bases respectively, with 18 bases between them. CDR3 residues: CASSAWDSPRGNQPQHF. The CDR3, as DNA: TGTGCCAGCAGCGCCTGGGACTCCCCAAGGGGCAATCAGCCCCAGCATTTT. Full variable domain (outside the CDR3, taken from reference TRBV9 and TRBJ1-5): DSGVTQTPKHLITATGQRVTLRCSPRSGDLSVYWYQQSLDQGLQFLIQYYNGEERAKGNILERFSAQQFPDLHSELNLSSLELGDSALYFCASSAWDSPRGNQPQHFGDGTRLSIL.